This TCR beta chain was identified in a study of T cell repertoires in cytomegalovirus infection. Study-level background: In the study, CMV epitopes included recently identified HLA-C-restricted and well-studied HLA-B-restricted ones. An indication of both CMV infection and matching HLA type came from public TCR beta signatures.

Note on this clonotype: Its antigen is not identified.

Whole-study results and caveats: HLA-C-restricted CMV-specific TCR beta clonotypes prevailed in the ex vivo response.

One entry per CDR3 protein results from TCRdb running MiXCR on the reads. The sample consists of around 360,000 distinct CDR3 sequences, about 35% of them appearing once. Germline V gene sequence: CDR1 GTSNPN, CDR2 SVGIG (reference sequence). Trimming left V 3 bases short and J 0 bases short, with 8 bases between. The CDR3 is 13 residues long. The receptor was isolated from a human donor in good health (CMV status not recorded). Some clones in this sample may be carry-over from other donors' samples. Sequencing used cultured PBMCs, obtained from culture after CMV antigen stimulation. The V and J genes are TRBV30 and TRBJ1-1, with D tentatively TRBD1 (5 bases). Here the CDR3 DNA reads TGTGCCTGGAGCCAGACAGTGAACACTGAAGCTTTCTTT. It translates to CAWSQTVNTEAFF.